Below, 25 T cell receptor beta chains from the same sample are listed, as sequenced in a study of blood T cells in healthy people across ages. A sample-barcoded 5' primer and a J-beta primer mix were used in a second PCR of about 6 to 11 cycles. TCRdb called the 5' RACE reads again in MiXCR, with one record for every CDR3 protein. This table has fewer than 900,000 distinct CDR3 sequences, roughly 47% appearing once. What was sequenced was blood. Every receptor here comes from a woman aged 55 to 70 in good health.

This chain links TRBV12-3 or TRBV12-4 with TRBJ2-4; 8 nucleotides agree with TRBD2. This CDR3 comprises 15 residues. The V gene end was trimmed by 6 bases and the J gene end by 0 bases; junction bases not matched to a gene: 4. CDR3 in DNA: TGTGCCAGCAGCATTAGCGGGGTAGCCAAAAACATTCAGTACTTC. This translates into CASSISGVAKNIQYF.

In this sample, this clonotype turned up once. The rearrangement uses TRBV5-1 and TRBJ1-3; perhaps TRBD1 as D (5 bases). The CDR3 contains 15 residues. Germline V gene lookup returns CDR1 SGHRS and CDR2 YFSETQ. Deletions cut 3 bases from V and 0 bases from J, with 10 bases between. The DNA for the CDR3 is TGCGCCAGCAGCTCCACAGGAACCTCTGGAAACACCATATATTTT. Translating gives CASSSTGTSGNTIYF.

There are a few counts of this clonotype. The rearrangement links TRBV6-5 to TRBJ2-1, with 11 bases that match TRBD1. The CDR3 contains 16 residues. V shed 6 bases and J 7 bases; nucleotides not matched to a gene: 11. The germline CDR1 and CDR2 sequences are MNHEY and SVGAGI. The CDR3 region has the DNA TGTGCCAGCAGATATTCCGGGACAGGGGGGGGGAATGAGCAGTTCTTC. It encodes CASRYSGTGGGNEQFF.

The chain couples TRBV7-2 to TRBJ2-7, with D perhaps TRBD1 or TRBD2 (6 bases each). CDR1 and CDR2 from the germline V gene are SGHTA and FQGNSA. The V and J ends lost 5 bases and 3 bases respectively, with 20 bases between them. The CDR3 runs 16 residues. The CDR3 loop reads CASSPNSRDIYYEQYF. The CDR3 DNA follows: TGTGCCAGCAGCCCCAATTCGCGGGACATCTACTACGAGCAGTACTTC.

The J gene is TRBJ1-2, the V gene TRBV5-1, with TRBD1 matching over 11 bases. This CDR3 contains 15 residues. After removal of 2 bases from V and 4 bases from J, the junction contained 4 bases not matched to a gene. CDR1 SGHRS and CDR2 YFSETQ come from the germline V gene. CDR3: CASSLMGTGGYGYTF. CDR3 in DNA: TGCGCCAGCAGCTTAATGGGGACAGGGGGCTATGGCTACACCTTC.

The V call is TRBV21-1, the J call TRBJ1-5; the table's D gene call, TRBD1, was not cross checked with the DNA. TRBV21-1 is designated a pseudogene. CDR3 length: 15 residues. CDR3 region: CASSPPDRDYQPQHF. The CDR3, as DNA: TGTGCCAGCAGCCCTCCGGACAGGGATTATCAGCCCCAGCATTTT.

V and J are TRBV3-1 and TRBJ2-1; D may be TRBD2 (6 bases). Trimming shortened V by 0 bases and J by 5 bases, and 11 bases separated the two germline ends. CDR1 is LGHDT and CDR2 is YNNKEL in the germline V gene (reference sequence). The CDR3 spans 15 residues. The CDR3, as DNA: TGTGCCAGCAGCCAAGATGGGACTCGACACAATGAGCAGTTCTTC. As protein: CASSQDGTRHNEQFF.

The genes are TRBV7-2 and TRBJ1-2, with D possibly matching TRBD1 (5 bases). Germline assignment: CDR1 SGHTA and CDR2 FQGNSA. The CDR3 runs 13 residues. With 7 bases removed from V and 4 bases from J, the gap between germline ends came to 13 bases. The CDR3 coding sequence is TGTGCCAGCACCTACGCAGGGCCCTATGGCTACACCTTC. It is translated as CASTYAGPYGYTF.

This clonotype was counted between two and nine times. The V gene is TRBV14, the J gene TRBJ1-2; 11 nucleotides align to TRBD1. Looked up from germline, CDR1 is SGHDN and CDR2 is FVKESK. J lost 3 bases, V lost 4 bases, and 1 base had no gene match. The length of the CDR3 is 14 residues. Written as DNA, the CDR3 is TGTGCCAGCAGCCGGGACAGGGGGTACTATGGCTACACCTTC. It codes for CASSRDRGYYGYTF.

The chain joins TRBV29-1 to TRBJ2-1, with TRBD1 as a possible D gene (5 bases). V was trimmed by 5 bases and J by 9 bases, leaving 14 bases between them. CDR1 and CDR2 from the germline V gene are SQVTM and ANQGSEA. The CDR3 is made up of 12 amino acids. The CDR3 coding sequence is TGCAGCGTTCGGACAACTACAGGTGAGCAGTTCTTC. This sequence encodes CSVRTTTGEQFF.

In its sample, this clonotype was seen a few times. This may arise from a read error, as a much more abundant clone is one base away. J is TRBJ2-7 and V is TRBV7-2; no reliable D call. This CDR3 is 15 amino acids long. In germline, CDR1 is SGHTA, CDR2 FQGNSA. The V gene lost 1 base and the J gene lost 5 bases, with 15 bases spanning the gap. CDR3 amino acids: CASSLVCEAFHEQYF. DNA for the CDR3: TGTGCCAGCAGCTTAGTTTGCGAAGCGTTCCACGAGCAGTACTTC.

This clonotype has a handful of counts. The chain combines TRBV4-2 with TRBJ1-2; 10 bases align to TRBD1. V lost 4 bases and J lost 6; bases outside the gene matches: 2. The CDR3 length is 13 residues. CDR1 LGHNA and CDR2 YNFKEQ come from the germline V gene. CDR3 in DNA: TGTGCCAGCAGCCGGGACAGGGGAGATGGCTACACCTTC. Translation gives CASSRDRGDGYTF.

The V call is TRBV20-1, the J call TRBJ2-4; 10 bases match TRBD1. V was pared by 5 bases and J by 5 bases, with 9 bases of the junction left unmatched. The CDR3 is 15 residues long. Germline V gives CDR1 DFQATT, CDR2 SNEGSKA (reference sequence). The CDR3: CSAARDRGGQNIQYF. Written as DNA, the CDR3 is TGCAGTGCTGCCCGGGACAGGGGAGGGCAAAACATTCAGTACTTC.

Comments on this clonotype: A much larger clonotype is one base distant, so this may be a read error. The CDR3 spells CASSFGTGGREQYF. The CDR3 nucleotides are TGTGCCAGCAGCTTCGGGACAGGGGGTCGGGAGCAGTACTTC. The chain carries TRBV11-3 and TRBJ2-5, with TRBD1 matching 11 bases. The germline V gene encodes CDR1 SGHNT and CDR2 YENEEA. J was trimmed by 11 bases and V by 3 bases; bases with no gene match: 8. The CDR3 is 14 amino acids. Combining the CDR3 with reference TRBV11-3 and TRBJ2-5 gives the whole variable domain EAGVVQSPRYKIIEKKQPVAFWCNPISGHNTLYWYLQNLGQGPELLIRYENEEAVDDSQLPKDRFSAERLKGVDSTLKIQPAELGDSAVYLCASSFGTGGREQYFGPGTRLLVL.

This chain links TRBV15 with TRBJ1-4, with unresolved D. Trimming removed 0 bases at V and 8 bases at J, with 10 bases between. The germline gives CDR1 LNHNV, CDR2 YYDKDF (reference sequence). There are 14 residues in the CDR3. The CDR3 spells CATSREEGIEKLFF. For the CDR3, the DNA is TGTGCCACCAGCAGAGAGGAAGGGATAGAAAAACTGTTTTTT.

The chain links TRBV29-1 to TRBJ2-1, with D unclear. The DNA end favors TRBJ2-7, so the J call may be wrong. CDR3 length equals 12 residues. Germline assignment: CDR1 SQVTM and CDR2 ANQGSEA. As DNA, the CDR3 is TGCAGCGTTTCAGGCCCCTTCTACGAGCAGTACTTC. Protein sequence: CSVSGPFYEQYF.

The chain combines TRBV28 with TRBJ1-5; TRBD1 matches 7 bases. This CDR3 has 14 amino acids. Germline V lookup: CDR1 MDHEN, CDR2 SYDVKM. Trimming took 5 bases from V and 11 from J; bases not matched to a gene: 12. In DNA form, the CDR3 reads TGTGCCAGCAGTCCGGGGACAGCAACGTGGTCCCAGCATTTT. This encodes CASSPGTATWSQHF.

DNA for the CDR3: TGTGCCAGCAGCTTAACTAGCGGGAACGTAGGGGTAGCCAAAAACATTCAGTACTTC. It is translated as CASSLTSGNVGVAKNIQYF. The chain links TRBV11-1 to TRBJ2-4; TRBD2 matches 10 bases. The germline gives CDR1 SGHAT, CDR2 FQDESV (reference sequence). The CDR3 runs to 19 residues. V trimming: 2 bases; J trimming: 0 bases; junction bases outside the gene matches: 10.

The gene calls are TRBV12-3 or TRBV12-4 and TRBJ2-6; 9 nucleotides align to TRBD1. The CDR3 is 17 amino acids. The V and J ends lost 4 bases and 2 bases, in that order; junction bases with no gene match: 6. The CDR3 DNA follows: TGTGCCAGCAGTTCCGGGACAGGGTTAACTGGGGCCAACGTCCTGACTTTC. This gives the protein CASSSGTGLTGANVLTF.

A note on this clonotype: One end of the junction varies from germline; a read error may be responsible. This chain joins TRBV7-2 and TRBJ2-1; D is possibly TRBD1 or TRBD2 (5 bases each). This CDR3 region has 16 residues. The germline V gene encodes CDR1 SGHTA and CDR2 FQGNSA. The CDR3 DNA follows: TGTGCCAGCAGCCTCCTCCCCGGGACCCCGGGTAATGAGCAGTTCTTT. Its protein product is CASSLLPGTPGNEQFF.

V is TRBV2 and J is TRBJ2-1; D perhaps matches TRBD2 (6 bases). This CDR3 spans 17 amino acids. Germline V gene sequence: CDR1 SNHLY, CDR2 FYNNEI. Trimming stripped 2 bases from V and 3 bases from J, with 17 bases between. The CDR3 DNA follows: TGTGCCAGCAGTGAATTACGTACTAGCATGGTCTACAATGAGCAGTTCTTC. Amino acid sequence: CASSELRTSMVYNEQFF.

This clonotype was seen many times. The genes are TRBV10-3 and TRBJ1-2, with 8 bases identical to TRBD1. The CDR3 loop spans 14 amino acids. Germline V CDR1 and CDR2: ENHRY, SYGVKD. With 4 bases clipped from V and 6 bases from J, the junction kept 7 bases outside the gene matches. The CDR3 DNA reads TGTGCCATCAGTGGCAGGGGGCTGGAGAATGGCTACACCTTC. Amino acid sequence: CAISGRGLENGYTF.

This rearrangement joins TRBV12-3 or TRBV12-4 to TRBJ1-1; 7 bases align to TRBD1. There are 14 residues in the CDR3. V trimming: 5 bases; J trimming: 3 bases; junction bases outside the gene matches: 6. CDR3 region: CASSLTGVHTEAFF. In DNA, the CDR3 is TGTGCCAGCAGTCTCACAGGGGTACACACTGAAGCTTTCTTT.

This chain uses TRBV20-1 with TRBJ1-5; weak D call: TRBD1 (6 bases). The CDR3 covers 12 residues. Germline loops: CDR1 DFQATT, CDR2 SNEGSKA (reference sequence). The V gene lost 3 bases and the J gene lost 9 bases, with 12 bases spanning the gap. This CDR3 is CSARDTGMPQHF. CDR3 bases: TGCAGTGCTAGGGATACAGGGATGCCCCAGCATTTT.

This clonotype turned up a few times. The chain has TRBV13 and TRBJ2-1; 7 bases agree with TRBD2. Germline assignment: CDR1 PRHDT and CDR2 FYEKMQ (reference sequence). CDR3 length: 16 residues. With 5 bases clipped from V and 3 bases from J, the junction kept 10 bases outside the gene matches. The chain's CDR3 is CASSPRKLANYNEQFF. The CDR3, as DNA: TGTGCCAGCAGCCCCCGGAAACTAGCGAACTACAATGAGCAGTTCTTC.